This is a list of T cell receptor beta chains from one sample in a study of T-cell reconstitution after alpha-beta-depleted transplantation in children. TCRdb re-derived calls from the PCR reads in MiXCR, one entry per CDR3 protein. The sample yields some 390,000 distinct CDR3 sequences, around 21% seen once. Sequenced here: PBMCs from the stem cell graft donor, sampled from the stem cell graft. The receptors here all came from a human donor who donated a stem cell graft to a child with acute myeloid leukemia. Each CDR3 is given with its conserved first and last residue. Fields, in order: V gene, clone size, D gene, J gene, CDR3 protein, CDR3 DNA. A D gene is named only where the DNA matches it firmly. Clone size is given for some rows only: seen once, a few or many times, or a class if the clone is expanded.

TRBV5-5	NA	TRBD2	TRBJ2-5	CASSVTGLTKETQYF	TGTGCCAGCAGCGTGACGGGACTAACCAAAGAGACCCAGTACTTC
TRBV4-2	few	NA	TRBJ2-3	CASSQDPLDFSTDTQYF	TGTGCCAGCAGCCAAGACCCACTAGATTTTAGCACAGATACGCAGTATTTT
TRBV25-1	few	TRBD1	TRBJ1-5	CASKGAGNQPQHF	TGTGCCAGCAAGGGGGCGGGAAATCAGCCCCAGCATTTT
TRBV3-1	NA	TRBD1	TRBJ1-1	CASSQADRATEAFF	TGTGCCAGCAGCCAAGCGGACAGGGCCACTGAAGCTTTCTTT
TRBV10-2	few	TRBD1	TRBJ2-2	CASGWTGENTGELFF	TGCGCCAGCGGTTGGACAGGGGAAAACACCGGGGAGCTGTTTTTT
TRBV21-1	few	NA	TRBJ2-1	CASSYLAGGPLAGNEQFF	TGTGCCAGCAGCTACCTAGCGGGAGGGCCCTTGGCTGGGAATGAGCAGTTCTTC
TRBV27	NA	NA	TRBJ1-6	CASSFSPGLGNSPLHF	TGTGCCAGCAGTTTTTCGCCGGGGCTTGGTAATTCACCCCTCCACTTT
TRBV20-1	few	NA	TRBJ1-2	CSVTGPKRDGYTF	TGCAGTGTAACAGGGCCCAAAAGGGATGGCTACACCTTC
TRBV29-1	NA	TRBD2	TRBJ2-7	CSVEKSGIYEQYF	TGCAGCGTTGAAAAAAGCGGGATCTACGAGCAGTACTTC
TRBV20-1	few	NA	TRBJ2-3	CSAYSTLRTDTQYF	TGCAGTGCTTACTCCACTCTGCGCACAGATACGCAGTATTTT
TRBV7-3	NA	TRBD1	TRBJ2-6	CASSLGTGGPGGANVLTF	TGTGCCAGCAGCCTCGGGACAGGGGGTCCTGGAGGGGCCAACGTCCTGACTTTC
TRBV5-5	few	NA	TRBJ2-1	CASSRTAGTSNEQFF	TGTGCCAGCAGCAGGACAGCGGGGACGAGCAATGAGCAGTTCTTC
TRBV29-1	many	NA	TRBJ2-1	CSVEGLSSYNEQFF	TGCAGCGTTGAGGGCCTTAGCTCCTACAATGAGCAGTTCTTC
TRBV29-1	NA	TRBD2	TRBJ2-7	CSVRDREDYEQYF	TGCAGCGTCCGGGACCGGGAGGACTACGAGCAGTACTTC
TRBV7-6	NA	TRBD2	TRBJ2-3	CASSLGTGLAGVLGDTQYF	TGTGCCAGCAGCTTGGGGACGGGACTAGCGGGAGTGCTGGGAGATACGCAGTATTTT
TRBV15	NA	NA	TRBJ2-1	CATSRDLSGRSREQFF	TGTGCCACCAGCAGAGATCTGTCCGGACGAAGTAGGGAGCAGTTCTTC
TRBV25-1	NA	NA	TRBJ2-2	CASRPGRMTGELFF	TGTGCCAGCCGCCCGGGAAGGATGACCGGGGAGCTGTTTTTT
TRBV27	many	NA	TRBJ2-2	CASSLLQATNTGELFF	TGTGCCAGCAGTTTATTACAGGCCACGAACACCGGGGAGCTGTTTTTT
TRBV28	few	NA	TRBJ1-4	CASSSNPTEGEKLFF	TGTGCCAGCAGTTCCAACCCCACCGAGGGAGAAAAACTGTTTTTT
TRBV21-1	few	NA	TRBJ2-3	CASSNSPDTQYF	TGTGCCAGCAGCAACAGTCCAGATACGCAGTATTTT
TRBV7-9	few	TRBD2	TRBJ2-5	CASSQLAVRETQYF	TGTGCCAGCAGCCAACTAGCGGTGAGAGAGACCCAGTACTTC
TRBV28	few	NA	TRBJ1-5	CASSLSPQRNQPQHF	TGTGCCAGCAGTTTATCGCCCCAAAGGAATCAGCCCCAGCATTTT
TRBV20-1	NA	TRBD2	TRBJ2-7	CSASPGLADYEQYF	TGCAGTGCTAGCCCGGGACTAGCGGACTACGAGCAGTACTTC
TRBV10-3	NA	NA	TRBJ2-7	CAIGYEQYF	TGTGCCATCGGGTACGAGCAGTACTTC
TRBV7-3	few	NA	TRBJ2-7	CASSPSAGDPYEQYF	TGTGCCAGCAGCCCCTCTGCAGGGGATCCCTACGAGCAGTACTTC
TRBV6-5	NA	TRBD2	TRBJ2-7	CASSSKSSGRSYEQYF	TGTGCCAGCAGTTCGAAATCTAGCGGGAGGTCCTACGAGCAGTACTTC
TRBV28	few	NA	TRBJ2-3	CASSLNPGLGDTQYF	TGTGCCAGCAGTTTAAACCCAGGGTTGGGAGATACGCAGTATTTT
TRBV11-2	few	NA	TRBJ2-4	CASSRGAGAKNIQYF	TGTGCCAGCAGCCGAGGAGCGGGAGCCAAAAACATTCAGTACTTC
TRBV28	NA	NA	TRBJ1-1	CASSLWGKAFF	TGTGCCAGCAGTTTATGGGGGAAAGCTTTCTTT
TRBV20-1	once	NA	TRBJ1-5	CSARDGGSKLRQPQHF	TGCAGTGCTAGAGATGGGGGGTCTAAGCTGCGTCAGCCCCAGCATTTT
TRBV28	many	NA	TRBJ2-7	CAGGTSYEQYF	TGTGCCGGAGGAACCTCCTACGAGCAGTACTTC
TRBV12-3/TRBV12-4	NA	TRBD2	TRBJ2-3	CASSTGLAGGVTDTQYF	TGTGCCAGCAGCACGGGACTAGCGGGAGGAGTCACAGATACGCAGTATTTT